The entry that follows covers one T cell receptor (beta chain) sequence. What it binds is not known. This sample was taken from a study of cytomegalovirus exposure and HLA in healthy donors. General observations from the study: TCR beta chains associated with HLA were, in a later analysis, more clonally expanded than equally common others.

The V and J ends lost 7 bases and 2 bases respectively, with 17 bases between them. CDR1 is LNHDA, CDR2 SQIVND, per germline (reference sequence). This CDR3 is built from 15 residues. In the PCR, 60 Vbeta and 13 Jbeta primers were used. The repertoire was sequenced with immunoSEQ multiplex PCR; TCRdb's copy has only in-frame clones and lacks some. The listing contains some 72,000 clones. The source is a boy aged 5-17 years in good health and CMV-seronegative. The chain uses TRBV19 and TRBJ1-1; D perhaps matches TRBD1 (6 bases). Material: PBMCs. This CDR3 is CASTPLTGSNTEAFF. The CDR3 region has the DNA TGTGCCAGTACCCCCTTGACAGGATCAAACACTGAAGCTTTCTTT.